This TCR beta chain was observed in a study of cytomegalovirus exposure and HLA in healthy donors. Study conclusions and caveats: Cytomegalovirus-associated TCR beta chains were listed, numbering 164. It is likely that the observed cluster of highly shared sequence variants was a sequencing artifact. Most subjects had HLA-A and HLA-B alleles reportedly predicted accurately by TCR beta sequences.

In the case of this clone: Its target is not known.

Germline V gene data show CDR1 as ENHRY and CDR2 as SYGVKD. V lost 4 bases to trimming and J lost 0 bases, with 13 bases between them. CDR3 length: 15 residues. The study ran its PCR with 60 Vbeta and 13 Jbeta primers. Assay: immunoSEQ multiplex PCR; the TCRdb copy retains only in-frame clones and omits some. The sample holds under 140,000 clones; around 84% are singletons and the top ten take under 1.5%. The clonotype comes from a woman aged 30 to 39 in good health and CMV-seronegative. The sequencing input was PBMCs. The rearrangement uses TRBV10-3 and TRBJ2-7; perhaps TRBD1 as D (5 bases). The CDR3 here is CAISADSPSSYEQYF. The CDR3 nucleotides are TGTGCCATCAGTGCCGACAGCCCAAGCTCCTACGAGCAGTACTTC.